This T cell receptor (beta chain) stems from a study of T cells in Graves' hyperthyroidism and ophthalmopathy. Study results and limitations: Model-based prediction identified ophthalmopathy a median roughly 5.9 months prior to its onset.

Looked up from germline, CDR1 is SNHLY and CDR2 is FYNNEI. The CDR3 is made up of 17 amino acids. V lost 4 bases to trimming and J lost 9 bases, with 25 bases between them. What was amplified from RNA transcripts were TCR beta CDR3 regions. First-round RT-PCR with HTBI primers amplified the TCR CDR3 region. One entry per CDR3 protein results from TCRdb running MiXCR on the multiplex PCR reads. The table shows 490,000 or so distinct CDR3 sequences, with 15% to 20% occurring only once. Note on this clonotype: Its specificity is not known. This clone may be a read error of a much larger clone one base away.

This receptor was taken from a man aged 35-49 years with Graves' ophthalmopathy. Sequencing input: blood. The chain has TRBV2 and TRBJ2-1, with D possibly TRBD1 on 6 matching bases. The CDR3, as DNA: TGTGCCAGCAGTGGCTTGTCGGGACATAGACTTAACAGTGAGCAGTTCTTC. It specifies CASSGLSGHRLNSEQFF.